This TCR beta chain was recorded in a study of T cell changes during pregnancy in multiple sclerosis (dated by TCRdb to about 2019). Regarding the research as a whole: Changes in the T cell repertoire over the course of pregnancy were examined in this study in women with multiple sclerosis.

The germline V gene encodes CDR1 SQVTM and CDR2 ANQGSEA. The CDR3 measures 14 amino acids from cysteine to phenylalanine. Only CDR3 DNA remains: 42 bases, in frame from the first base. V and J lose 2 bases and 5 bases, and a span of 15 bases separates them. Library preparation employed the immunoSEQ multiplex PCR assay. TCRdb stores this immuneACCESS table with in-frame sequences only. Part of the clones is absent; in the studies checked, under half of the shortfall reflects unresolved V genes, and no reason is known for the rest. Present in this sample are some 40,000 clones, roughly 90% of which were seen just once. The ten largest clonotypes hold around a quarter of the sample. In the case of this clone: Its antigen is not yet known. No much larger clone is present one base from it, and per-base qualities are unavailable.

The sequenced sample was CD8+ T cells from peripheral blood mononuclear cells, obtained before pregnancy. The receptor's source is a female donor with multiple sclerosis, enrolled in a pregnancy study. The chain employs TRBV29-1 and TRBJ1-2, with the D gene uncertain. This receptor carries the CDR3 CSVEWGGREYGYTF. The sequenced DNA: TGCAGCGTTGAATGGGGAGGCAGAGAATATGGCTACACCTTC.